A selection of T cell receptor beta chains follows, all from one sample in a study of beta chain features in type 1 diabetes. Clones were read by immunoSEQ multiplex PCR, and TCRdb kept only the in-frame ones, dropping some. The sample has more than 150,000 clones, more than 10% seen once. The sample consisted of central memory CD4+ T cells from blood. The source of these receptors is a woman in her late teens or twenties in good health. CDR3s include the opening cysteine and the closing phenylalanine or tryptophan. D genes are given only for firm matches. Only some rows state a clone size, as once, few, many or a class for expanded clones.

-,TRBJ2-3,TRBD2,TRBV5-1,CASSADPSGTQYF,TGCGCCAGCAGCGCGGACCCTAGCGGTACGCAGTATTTT
few,TRBJ2-2,TRBD2,TRBV7-8,CASSRSGRRTGELFF,TGTGCCAGCAGCCGCAGCGGGAGGAGAACCGGGGAGCTGTTTTTT
few,TRBJ1-5,-,TRBV20-1,CSAKQGKTQHF,TGCAGTGCTAAACAGGGTAAGACCCAGCATTTT
-,TRBJ2-3,TRBD1,TRBV5-1,CASSLGQGVDTDTQYF,TGCGCCAGCAGCCTAGGACAGGGGGTCGACACAGATACGCAGTATTTT
once,TRBJ1-1,-,TRBV9,CASSAKGWGTEAFF,TGTGCCAGCAGCGCCAAGGGGTGGGGCACTGAAGCTTTCTTT
-,TRBJ2-7,-,TRBV6-5,CASSYGTRVVYEQYF,TGTGCCAGCAGTTACGGGACTCGTGTCGTCTACGAGCAGTACTTC
-,TRBJ1-1,TRBD1,TRBV27,CASRRQGQNTEAFF,TGTGCCAGCAGACGACAGGGGCAGAACACTGAAGCTTTCTTT
few,TRBJ2-5,-,TRBV19,CASSTPGVKETQYF,TGTGCCAGTAGTACTCCAGGGGTAAAGGAGACCCAGTACTTC
few,TRBJ2-7,TRBD1,TRBV28,CASSLWSDRGRHEQYF,TGTGCCAGCAGTTTATGGTCGGACAGGGGGCGCCACGAGCAGTACTTC
few,TRBJ2-7,-,TRBV21-1,CASSKEAQLAGLSYEQYF,TGTGCCAGCAGCAAAGAGGCCCAACTAGCGGGCCTCTCCTACGAGCAGTACTTC
few,TRBJ2-5,TRBD2,TRBV11-2,CASSFRTPSGRGETQYF,TGTGCCAGCAGCTTTCGGACTCCTAGCGGGAGAGGAGAGACCCAGTACTTC
few,TRBJ2-1,-,TRBV5-6,CASSRRAGNEQFF,TGTGCCAGCAGTCGGCGGGCGGGGAATGAGCAGTTCTTC
-,TRBJ2-7,-,TRBV28,CASEPQGHGPEQYF,TGTGCCAGCGAGCCACAGGGACACGGTCCTGAGCAGTACTTC
-,TRBJ2-1,TRBD2,TRBV18,CASSQRTSGSPAYNEQFF,TGTGCCAGCTCACAACGGACTAGCGGGAGCCCAGCCTACAATGAGCAGTTCTTC
-,TRBJ2-5,-,TRBV15,CATSRDLEETQYF,TGTGCCACCAGCAGAGATCTGGAGGAGACCCAGTACTTC
-,TRBJ2-1,TRBD2,TRBV19,CASSPSGLAGGRYNEQFF,TGTGCCAGTTCCCCTTCGGGACTAGCGGGAGGGCGATACAATGAGCAGTTCTTC
few,TRBJ1-4,-,TRBV21-1,CASSKGRRATNEKLFF,TGTGCCAGCAGCAAAGGGAGGAGGGCAACTAATGAAAAACTGTTTTTT
few,TRBJ1-5,-,TRBV7-9,CASSPDRIGNQPQHF,TGTGCCAGCAGCCCCGACAGAATAGGCAATCAGCCCCAGCATTTT
-,TRBJ1-2,-,TRBV9,CASSVAPPGMGYGYTF,TGTGCCAGCAGCGTAGCCCCTCCGGGGATGGGCTATGGCTACACCTTC
-,TRBJ1-1,-,TRBV30,CAWDPGKVDDTEAFF,TGTGCCTGGGACCCAGGGAAGGTCGATGACACTGAAGCTTTCTTT
-,TRBJ2-2,-,TRBV5-1,CASSLGLAGNTGELFF,TGCGCCAGCAGCTTGGGGCTAGCTGGGAACACCGGGGAGCTGTTTTTT
few,TRBJ2-1,TRBD1,TRBV18,CASSPPSSLDRDPFF,TGTGCCAGCTCACCACCGTCTTCTTTAGACAGGGATCCGTTCTTC
few,TRBJ2-7,TRBD2,TRBV27,CASSLSVAGATSYEQYF,TGTGCCAGCAGTTTATCGGTAGCGGGAGCAACCTCCTACGAGCAGTACTTC